Listed here are 24 T cell receptor beta chains from one sample, sequenced in a study of T-cell memory formation after mild COVID-19. TCRdb passed the 5' RACE reads through MiXCR, listing each CDR3 protein once. This table holds 90,000 to 120,000 distinct CDR3 sequences, around 15% found once. The sequencing sample was made of PBMCs or a T cell subset sorted from them (not recorded which). The source is a man between 18 and 35 years old who had mild COVID-19 (a few samples of this study predate the infection). Cell type and time point are not known.

The chain uses TRBV4-1 and TRBJ2-6; no clear D gene. Trimming stripped 0 bases from V and 2 bases from J, with 8 bases between. The germline gives CDR1 MGHRA, CDR2 YSYEKL. The CDR3 loop spans 16 amino acids. CDR3 region: CASSQENLAGANVLTF. The CDR3 DNA reads TGCGCCAGCAGCCAAGAAAATCTCGCTGGGGCCAACGTCCTGACTTTC.

This clonotype was detected once. V gene TRBV6-2 or TRBV6-3 combines with J gene TRBJ2-1, with D hard to call. The CDR3 has 15 amino acids. Germline V gene sequence: CDR1 MNHEY, CDR2 SVGEGT. Trimming removed 2 bases from V and 4 bases from J, with 12 bases in between. The CDR3 DNA is TGTGCCAGCAGTTACCCAAGACTCGGATACAATGAGCAGTTCTTC. This translates into CASSYPRLGYNEQFF.

The table lists this clonotype with a few counts. The chain has TRBV7-8 and TRBJ2-5; no clear D. The CDR3 contains 14 residues. V lost 4 bases to trimming and J lost 2 bases, with 11 bases between them. The germline CDR1 and CDR2 sequences are SGHVS and FQNEAQ. CDR3 sequence (DNA): TGTGCCAGCAGCTCCGGACCCGAACAAGAGACCCAGTACTTC. This encodes CASSSGPEQETQYF.

V gene TRBV5-4 combines with J gene TRBJ2-5; TRBD2 aligns across 8 bases. CDR1 is SGHNT, CDR2 YYREEE, per germline (reference sequence). The CDR3 consists of 16 residues. V lost 7 bases to trimming and J lost 3 bases; unmatched junction nucleotides: 14. CDR3 residues: CASSPARGGGKETQYF. The DNA for the CDR3 is TGTGCCAGCTCCCCGGCGAGAGGCGGGGGGAAAGAGACCCAGTACTTC.

This clonotype was recorded a few times. V usage is TRBV5-6 and J usage is TRBJ2-7; D perhaps matches TRBD1 (6 bases). V was clipped by 4 bases and J by 6 bases, with 11 bases between them. The CDR3 spans 12 residues. The V gene's germline CDR1 is SGHDT and CDR2 YYEEEE. CDR3 bases: TGTGCCAGCAGCGTACAGGGTGCCGAGCAGTACGTC. It codes for CASSVQGAEQYV.

This clonotype was recorded many times. The chain couples TRBV7-6 to TRBJ2-6; unclear D gene. The CDR3 loop spans 16 amino acids. Germline assignment: CDR1 SGHVS and CDR2 FNYEAQ. With 5 bases removed from V and 2 bases from J, the gap between germline ends came to 13 bases. This CDR3 is CASSVFAGAGANVLTF. The CDR3 DNA reads as TGTGCCAGCAGCGTATTTGCTGGAGCTGGGGCCAACGTCCTGACTTTC.

This clonotype showed up many times. The CDR3 nucleotides read TGTGCCAGCAGTTTCAAGCTGACAGGACCGGCCTACGAGCAGTACTTC. Translated, it gives CASSFKLTGPAYEQYF. V usage is TRBV27 and J usage is TRBJ2-7; the D gene is possibly TRBD1 (6 bases). The V gene lost 3 bases and the J gene lost 2 bases, with 17 bases spanning the gap. This CDR3 spans 16 amino acids. Germline values: CDR1 MNHEY, CDR2 SMNVEV (reference sequence).

The CDR3 sequence: CASSVDGGLGEQYF. The DNA for the CDR3 is TGTGCCAGCAGCGTAGATGGGGGCTTAGGCGAGCAGTACTTC. This chain joins TRBV9 and TRBJ2-7; D is possibly TRBD1 (6 bases). V was shortened by 0 bases and J by 6 bases, with 13 bases between the two germline ends. CDR1 is SGDLS, CDR2 YYNGEE, per germline. The CDR3 length is 14 residues.

V and J are TRBV27 and TRBJ2-7; 8 bases align to TRBD1. CDR3 length: 15 amino acids. Germline V CDR1 and CDR2: MNHEY, SMNVEV (reference sequence). J was trimmed by 1 base and V by 3 bases; bases with no gene match: 5. The CDR3 loop reads CASSFLGQVSYEQYF. The CDR3 DNA reads as TGTGCCAGCAGTTTTTTGGGACAGGTATCCTACGAGCAGTACTTC.

The V and J genes are TRBV29-1 and TRBJ2-4; no firm D call. Between the trimmed V and J ends, which lost 8 bases and 7 bases, there was a span of 12 bases. The CDR3 is 11 residues long. Per germline, CDR1 SQVTM and CDR2 ANQGSEA. The CDR3 is CSLVQENIQYF. The CDR3 DNA sequence: TGCAGCTTGGTGCAGGAGAACATTCAGTACTTC.

This clonotype was seen repeatedly, ten times or more. This chain uses TRBV7-2 with TRBJ2-1; D might be TRBD1 (6 bases). The germline V gene has CDR1 SGHTA and CDR2 FQGNSA. Trimming took off 5 bases at V and 4 bases at J, with 9 bases between the two ends. CDR3 size: 13 residues. The DNA for the CDR3 is TGTGCCAGCAGCCCGGACAGTTACAATGAGCAGTTCTTC. Translating it yields CASSPDSYNEQFF.

This clonotype was observed a single time. The chain has TRBV7-9 and TRBJ2-1; D is ambiguous. The CDR3 runs 13 residues. Germline V gives CDR1 SEHNR, CDR2 FQNEAQ (reference sequence). Trimming shortened V by 4 bases and J by 6 bases, and 10 bases separated the two germline ends. In nucleotides, the CDR3 is TGTGCCAGCAGCTCACGTGTGGTCAATGAGCAGTTCTTC. Its protein product is CASSSRVVNEQFF. Using reference TRBV7-9 and TRBJ2-1 for the parts outside the CDR3, the full variable domain is DTGVSQNPRHKITKRGQNVTFRCDPISEHNRLYWYRQTLGQGPEFLTYFQNEAQLEKSRLLSDRFSAERPKGSFSTLEIQRTEQGDSAMYLCASSSRVVNEQFFGPGTRLTVL.

This clonotype was counted a few times. This sequence joins TRBV4-1 and TRBJ2-3; 10 nucleotides align to TRBD2. Germline V gene data show CDR1 as MGHRA and CDR2 as YSYEKL. Trimming cost V 1 base and J 6 bases; bases outside gene matches: 4. The CDR3 has 15 residues. The CDR3 sequence: CASSQVAGGSDTQYF. Here the CDR3 DNA reads TGCGCCAGCAGCCAAGTAGCGGGGGGCTCGGATACGCAGTATTTT.

V gene TRBV4-1 combines with J gene TRBJ1-1; no definite D call. Trimming removed 4 bases at V and 5 bases at J, with 14 bases between. The CDR3 is made up of 14 amino acids. Per germline, CDR1 MGHRA and CDR2 YSYEKL. The CDR3 DNA follows: TGCGCCAGCAGCCGAGAGCATAGCGGAACTGAAGCTTTCTTT. Amino acid sequence: CASSREHSGTEAFF.

In this sample, this clonotype turned up a few times. This rearrangement joins TRBV27 to TRBJ2-3; 8 nucleotides match TRBD1. V lost 5 bases and J lost 1; bases outside the gene matches: 5. CDR3 length equals 15 residues. Germline V lookup: CDR1 MNHEY, CDR2 SMNVEV (reference sequence). The CDR3 loop is CASSTSGQGTDTQYF. The CDR3 DNA sequence: TGTGCCAGCAGTACCTCGGGACAGGGCACAGATACGCAGTATTTT.

In its sample, this clonotype was seen a few times. The rearrangement uses TRBV7-9 and TRBJ1-1; the match to TRBD1 covers 12 bases. The CDR3 spans 15 residues. CDR1 and CDR2 (germline): SEHNR, FQNEAQ (reference sequence). V trimming: 6 bases; J trimming: 6 bases; junction bases outside the gene matches: 8. In nucleotides, the CDR3 is TGTGCCAGCAGACCACCGGGACAGGGGGCTCCTGAAGCTTTCTTT. Translated, it gives CASRPPGQGAPEAFF.

This clonotype appeared a few times. The rearrangement uses TRBV7-9 and TRBJ2-6; no reliable D call. The CDR3 extends over 12 amino acids. Trimming pared 8 bases from V and 3 bases from J, leaving 5 bases between. From germline, CDR1 is SEHNR and CDR2 FQNEAQ (reference sequence). CDR3 sequence: CASGDGANVLTF. The CDR3 nucleotides are TGTGCCAGCGGCGATGGGGCCAACGTCCTGACTTTC. The complete variable domain, with remaining parts taken from reference TRBV7-9 and TRBJ2-6, reads DTGVSQNPRHKITKRGQNVTFRCDPISEHNRLYWYRQTLGQGPEFLTYFQNEAQLEKSRLLSDRFSAERPKGSFSTLEIQRTEQGDSAMYLCASGDGANVLTFGAGSRLTVL.

This clonotype was seen only a few times. The chain recombines TRBV6-5 with TRBJ1-2, with D perhaps TRBD1 (5 bases). Germline V gives CDR1 MNHEY, CDR2 SVGAGI. V was clipped by 6 bases and J by 2 bases, with 7 bases between them. The CDR3 covers 12 residues. The chain's CDR3 is CASSDRNYGYTF. Here the CDR3 DNA reads TGTGCCAGCAGCGACAGAAACTATGGCTACACCTTC.

The V and J genes are TRBV7-9 and TRBJ2-7; D is undetermined. The ends were cut back, 5 bases at V and 4 bases at J, with 12 bases in the middle. Per the germline V gene, CDR1 is SEHNR and CDR2 is FQNEAQ (reference sequence). CDR3 length equals 13 residues. The CDR3 DNA reads as TGTGCCAGCAGCCCCAAGGACGGATACGAGCAGTACTTC. It is translated as CASSPKDGYEQYF.

This clonotype was seen a handful of times. The chain combines TRBV6-6 with TRBJ2-3; TRBD2 matches at 9 bases. The CDR3 covers 14 residues. From germline, CDR1 is MNHNY and CDR2 SVGAGI (reference sequence). V lost 0 bases and J lost 6; bases outside the gene matches: 1. The DNA for the CDR3 is TGTGCCAGCAGTTACTCTAGCGGGGGTGATACGCAGTATTTT. Translated: CASSYSSGGDTQYF.

The V and J genes are TRBV27 and TRBJ1-2; 7 bases map to TRBD1. The CDR3 is 17 amino acids. Looked up from germline, CDR1 is MNHEY and CDR2 is SMNVEV (reference sequence). J gave up 1 base and V 5 bases, and 13 bases lay outside the gene matches. The CDR3 region is CASSLTGAPIINYGYTF. As DNA, the CDR3 is TGTGCCAGCAGTCTCACAGGGGCCCCAATCATTAACTATGGCTACACCTTC.

This clonotype was observed a few times. The chain is built from TRBV9 and TRBJ2-4; D gene ambiguous. V lost 3 bases, J lost 7 bases, and 17 bases lay in between. Germline V gene sequence: CDR1 SGDLS, CDR2 YYNGEE. This CDR3 has 15 residues. CDR3 DNA sequence: TGTGCCAGCAGCGCTGGGCCCGGTTGGGGTAACATTCAGTACTTC. It specifies CASSAGPGWGNIQYF.

This clonotype has more than one count but fewer than ten. The CDR3, as DNA: TGTGCCAGCAGTTACCCCGACGGCCGGTCCACGGGTGAGCAGTTCTTC. The encoded protein is CASSYPDGRSTGEQFF. V usage is TRBV6-5 and J usage is TRBJ2-1; D unclear. The CDR3 has 16 amino acids. Trimming took off 2 bases at V and 9 bases at J, with 20 bases between the two ends. Germline CDR1 MNHEY, CDR2 SVGAGI.

The rearrangement links TRBV6-5 to TRBJ2-5; no clear D gene. Trimming stripped 0 bases from V and 1 base from J, with 9 bases between. The CDR3 covers 15 residues. The germline gives CDR1 MNHEY, CDR2 SVGAGI. The CDR3 loop is CASSYSGPLQETQYF. CDR3 in DNA: TGTGCCAGCAGTTACTCAGGGCCTCTCCAAGAGACCCAGTACTTC.